What follows is one TCR beta chain and its context. What it binds is unknown. The CDR3 covers 14 residues. Trimming removed 4 bases from V and 7 bases from J, with 16 bases in between. Looked up from germline, CDR1 is MNHNY and CDR2 is SVGAGI (reference sequence). The source of the sample is a study of cytomegalovirus exposure and HLA in healthy donors. Regarding the study as a whole: Generally TCR sequences proved uncommon, though certain public TCRs appeared in numerous donors. High specificity and sensitivity for cytomegalovirus status were reported for the classifier.

Assay used: immunoSEQ multiplex PCR; TCRdb lists only in-frame clones, some missing. Altogether roughly 75,000 clones are present, 85% being singletons, with the ten largest covering 3%. This chain connects TRBV6-6 to TRBJ1-1, with D hard to call. This clonotype was sampled from a man aged 25 to 40 in good health and CMV-seronegative. Sequenced input: PBMCs. The CDR3 coding sequence is TGTGCCAGCAGTTTCCGGACTGCCACCAATGAAGCTTTCTTT. It codes for CASSFRTATNEAFF.